The 21 T cell receptor beta chains below were found in one sample sequenced in a study of blood T cell repertoires in COVID-19. Libraries were prepared by immunoSEQ multiplex PCR; TCRdb keeps only in-frame clonotypes and omits some of them. The sample records roughly 130,000 clones, roughly 76% being singletons. The sequencing sample was made of peripheral blood. Every receptor here comes from an elderly man with acute or convalescent COVID-19.

The V gene is TRBV4-3, the J gene TRBJ1-2; D gene uncertain. CDR1 is LGHNA and CDR2 is YSLEER in the germline V gene. V was cut by 0 bases and J by 1 base, with 12 bases left in between. The CDR3 covers 16 residues. The CDR3 DNA reads TGCGCCAGCAGCCAAGATCTCAGTCCCTTTAACTATGGCTACACCTTC. Protein product: CASSQDLSPFNYGYTF.

In this sample, this clone turned up many times. J is TRBJ2-7 and V is TRBV18; 8 nucleotides match TRBD1. The trim removed 6 bases at V and 4 bases at J, leaving 8 bases unmatched. CDR1 KGHSH and CDR2 LQKENI come from the germline V gene. This CDR3 comprises 14 residues. The CDR3 region is CASSPKTGAYEQYF. CDR3 nucleotides: TGTGCCAGCTCCCCAAAGACAGGGGCATACGAGCAGTACTTC.

This sequence joins TRBV12-3 or TRBV12-4 and TRBJ1-1; TRBD1 is a possible D gene (6 bases). Trimming pared 5 bases from V and 9 bases from J, leaving 13 bases between. The CDR3 consists of 12 residues. The CDR3 loop is CASSLNRAQAFF. In DNA, the CDR3 is TGTGCCAGCAGTCTCAACAGGGCCCAAGCTTTCTTT.

This chain uses TRBV20-1 with TRBJ2-7, with D possibly matching TRBD2 (6 bases). V gave up 3 bases and J gave up 6 bases, with 15 bases separating them. Germline loops: CDR1 DFQATT, CDR2 SNEGSKA (reference sequence). The CDR3 totals 13 residues. CDR3 sequence: CSASWDSRGEQYF. The CDR3 bases are TGCAGTGCTAGTTGGGACTCTAGAGGCGAGCAGTACTTC.

This chain uses TRBV7-9 with TRBJ2-3, with a possible D match to TRBD1 (6 bases). The CDR3 has 12 residues. The germline V gene has CDR1 SEHNR and CDR2 FQNEAQ (reference sequence). Trimming took off 1 base at V and 11 bases at J, with 10 bases between the two ends. The CDR3 spells CASSLEQGVQYF. CDR3 sequence (DNA): TGTGCCAGCAGCTTAGAACAGGGCGTGCAGTATTTT.

This clone appeared a few times. The chain has TRBV11-3 and TRBJ2-7, with TRBD1 matching over 7 bases. The V and J ends lost 4 bases and 9 bases, in that order; junction bases with no gene match: 6. The CDR3 spans 12 residues. CDR1 and CDR2 (germline): SGHNT, YENEEA. The CDR3 spells CASSSDREMQYF. Written as DNA, the CDR3 is TGTGCCAGCAGCTCCGACAGGGAGATGCAGTACTTC.

This rearrangement joins TRBV7-8 to TRBJ1-1; 8 nucleotides line up with TRBD1. The length of the CDR3 is 15 residues. Trimming removed 5 bases from V and 4 bases from J; junction bases left unmatched: 9. Per germline, CDR1 SGHVS and CDR2 FQNEAQ. The CDR3 sequence: CASSLGQGEATEAFF. The CDR3 nucleotides are TGTGCCAGCAGCCTTGGACAGGGAGAGGCCACTGAAGCTTTCTTT. The full variable domain, its missing parts supplied by reference TRBV7-8 and TRBJ1-1, is GAGVSQSPRYKVAKRGQDVALRCDPISGHVSLFWYQQALGQGPEFLTYFQNEAQLDKSGLPSDRFFAERPEGSVSTLKIQRTQQEDSAVYLCASSLGQGEATEAFFGQGTRLTVV.

As for this clone: Within the sample, other DNA sequences also encode this same CDR3. The chain is built from TRBV6-2 or TRBV6-3 and TRBJ1-5; the match to TRBD1 covers 7 bases. The CDR3 contains 14 residues. V trimming: 2 bases; J trimming: 5 bases; junction bases outside the gene matches: 3. The germline CDR1 and CDR2 sequences are MNHEY and SVGEGT. The DNA for the CDR3 is TGTGCCAGCAGTTACCGAGGGGGCTATCAGCCCCAGCATTTT. Its translation is CASSYRGGYQPQHF.

This clone appeared a few times. This CDR3 is CASSIGRQYNEQFF. The CDR3 DNA sequence: TGTGCCAGTAGTATAGGGCGACAGTACAATGAGCAGTTCTTC. V usage is TRBV19 and J usage is TRBJ2-1, with D possibly matching TRBD1 (5 bases). The germline V gene encodes CDR1 LNHDA and CDR2 SQIVND (reference sequence). The CDR3 has 14 residues. Trimming removed 1 base from V and 4 bases from J, with 8 bases in between.

This clone was seen a handful of times. The chain recombines TRBV10-3 with TRBJ2-2; a possible D gene is TRBD1 (5 bases). CDR1 is ENHRY and CDR2 is SYGVKD in the germline V gene. The CDR3 covers 14 residues. V was cut by 5 bases and J by 1 base, with 8 bases left in between. The CDR3 region has the DNA TGTGCCATCAGTAAAGGACAGAACACCGGGGAGCTGTTTTTT. Translated, it gives CAISKGQNTGELFF.

This clone turned up a few times. CDR3 coding DNA: TGTGCCACCGGGACTAGCGGGGGCCACAATGAGCAGTTCTTC. It translates to CATGTSGGHNEQFF. The chain links TRBV24-1 to TRBJ2-1; TRBD2 matches at 14 bases. V lost 9 bases to trimming and J lost 5 bases; unmatched junction nucleotides: 2. Germline lookup yields CDR1 KGHDR and CDR2 SFDVKD. This CDR3 contains 14 residues.

The chain employs TRBV29-1 and TRBJ1-5; D is undetermined. This CDR3 region has 13 residues. Trimming removed 5 bases from V and 4 bases from J, with 12 bases in between. Germline CDR1 reads SQVTM; CDR2 reads ANQGSEA. The CDR3 sequence is CSVQREANQPQHF. The DNA for the CDR3 is TGCAGCGTTCAAAGGGAGGCAAATCAGCCCCAGCATTTT.

This clone was counted only a few times. V is TRBV28 and J is TRBJ2-7, with a weak D call TRBD1 (5 bases). V shed 4 bases and J shed 0 bases, with 19 bases lying between them. Germline lookup yields CDR1 MDHEN and CDR2 SYDVKM. The CDR3 is made up of 17 amino acids. In DNA, the CDR3 is TGTGCCAGCAGTTCCCTCCTCCAGGGCCTAAGCTCCTACGAGCAGTACTTC. It is translated as CASSSLLQGLSSYEQYF. Looking up the rest from reference TRBV28 and TRBJ2-7 gives the full variable domain: DVKVTQSSRYLVKRTGEKVFLECVQDMDHENMFWYRQDPGLGLRLIYFSYDVKMKEKGDIPEGYSVSREKKERFSLILESASTNQTSMYLCASSSLLQGLSSYEQYFGPGTRLTVT.

The J gene is TRBJ1-1, the V gene TRBV28; no clear D gene. This CDR3 has 14 amino acids. V lost 3 bases and J 1 base, leaving 9 bases between the germline ends. Germline V gene sequence: CDR1 MDHEN, CDR2 SYDVKM. This chain's CDR3 is CASSFALKNTEAFF. Written as DNA, the CDR3 is TGTGCCAGCAGTTTTGCACTAAAGAACACTGAAGCTTTCTTT.

This chain uses TRBV7-9 with TRBJ2-5, with 11 bases identical to TRBD1. Trimming at V came to 4 bases and at J to 4 bases, leaving 8 bases not matched to a gene. Germline CDR1 is SEHNR and CDR2 is FQNEAQ (reference sequence). This CDR3 has 16 residues. The CDR3 nucleotides read TGTGCCAGCAGCTCCCGGACAGGGGGCCGTGGAGAGACCCAGTACTTC. Encoded protein: CASSSRTGGRGETQYF.

This chain joins TRBV28 and TRBJ2-4; 7 nucleotides agree with TRBD1. CDR3 length equals 15 residues. The J segment lost 8 bases and the V segment lost 5 bases, leaving 12 bases of the junction unmatched. In germline, CDR1 is MDHEN, CDR2 SYDVKM. The CDR3 DNA sequence: TGTGCCAGCAGTGCGCCCAGACAGGGTGCTGACATTCAGTACTTC. This sequence encodes CASSAPRQGADIQYF.

This clone was counted a few times. CDR3 amino acids: CASSLEPITQYF. In DNA, the CDR3 is TGTGCCAGCAGCTTAGAGCCTATTACGCAGTATTTT. The chain has TRBV11-2 and TRBJ2-3; D not certain. Deletions cut 0 bases from V and 8 bases from J, with 6 bases between. CDR1 and CDR2 from the germline V gene are SGHAT and FQNNGV. This CDR3 contains 12 residues. The complete variable domain, with remaining parts taken from reference TRBV11-2 and TRBJ2-3, reads EAGVAQSPRYKIIEKRQSVAFWCNPISGHATLYWYQQILGQGPKLLIQFQNNGVVDDSQLPKDRFSAERLKGVDSTLKIQPAKLEDSAVYLCASSLEPITQYFGPGTRLTVL.

This clone has a handful of counts. V usage is TRBV11-1 and J usage is TRBJ2-2; no clear D gene. Trimming shortened V by 0 bases and J by 5 bases, and 10 bases separated the two germline ends. The CDR3 length is 15 residues. Germline V gene sequence: CDR1 SGHAT, CDR2 FQDESV (reference sequence). CDR3 nucleotide sequence: TGTGCCAGCAGCTTAGCGCGGAGAGGAACCGGGGAGCTGTTTTTT. This translates into CASSLARRGTGELFF.

The CDR3 DNA reads as TGTGCCAGCAGCCCCCCCGCGAGCGAGGAAGCTTTCTTT. Its protein product is CASSPPASEEAFF. The chain recombines TRBV7-2 with TRBJ1-1; D gene ambiguous. The CDR3 is made up of 13 amino acids. Trimming left V 5 bases short and J 8 bases short, with 15 bases between. Germline assignment: CDR1 SGHTA and CDR2 FQGNSA.

This chain uses TRBV6-5 with TRBJ1-4, with 9 bases lining up with TRBD1. In germline, CDR1 is MNHEY, CDR2 SVGAGI. CDR3 length equals 15 residues. V shed 5 bases and J 5 bases; nucleotides not matched to a gene: 6. CDR3 residues: CASSPRDRANEKLFF. The CDR3 coding sequence is TGTGCCAGCAGTCCGCGGGACAGGGCCAATGAAAAACTGTTTTTT.

The chain recombines TRBV27 with TRBJ1-4; tentatively, D is TRBD1 (6 bases). This CDR3 spans 17 amino acids. The germline V and J ends were trimmed by 6 bases and 0 bases, with 17 bases remaining between them. Germline V gene lookup returns CDR1 MNHEY and CDR2 SMNVEV (reference sequence). CDR3 protein: CASSPTRNRATNEKLFF. The CDR3 nucleotides are TGTGCCAGCAGCCCGACGAGGAACAGGGCAACTAATGAAAAACTGTTTTTT.